This TCR beta chain derives from a study of T cell responses to AZD1222 COVID-19 vaccine. The germline V gene encodes CDR1 SGHRS and CDR2 YFSETQ. The CDR3 loop spans 15 amino acids. The V gene lost 0 bases and the J gene lost 3 bases, with 12 bases spanning the gap. Sequencing used immunoSEQ multiplex PCR; TCRdb keeps in-frame clones, though not all of them. This table has tens of thousands of clones, around 90% appearing once. Here the sequenced sample was peripheral blood, taken 28 days after the second AZD1222 dose. The chain has TRBV5-1 and TRBJ2-5; weak D call: TRBD1 (6 bases). The TCR sequence derives from an adult who received the AZD1222 COVID-19 vaccine. The CDR3 protein is CASSLVGGREETQYF. The CDR3 region has the DNA TGCGCCAGCAGCTTGGTAGGGGGACGAGAAGAGACCCAGTACTTC. Looking up the rest from reference TRBV5-1 and TRBJ2-5 gives the full variable domain: KAGVTQTPRYLIKTRGQQVTLSCSPISGHRSVSWYQQTPGQGLQFLFEYFSETQRNKGNFPGRFSGRQFSNSRSEMNVSTLELGDSALYLCASSLVGGREETQYFGPGTRLLVL.